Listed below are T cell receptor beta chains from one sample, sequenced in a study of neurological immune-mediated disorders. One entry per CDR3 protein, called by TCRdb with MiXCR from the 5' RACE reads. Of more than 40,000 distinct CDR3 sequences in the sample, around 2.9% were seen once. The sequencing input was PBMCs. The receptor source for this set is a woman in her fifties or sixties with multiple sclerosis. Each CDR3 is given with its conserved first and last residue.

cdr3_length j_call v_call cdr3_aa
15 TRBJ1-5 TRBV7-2 CASSLGQGRNQPQHF
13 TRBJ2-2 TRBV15 CATSRQITGELFF
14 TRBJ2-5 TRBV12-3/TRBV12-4 CASSPQGSEETQYF
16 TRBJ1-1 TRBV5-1 CASSLSGARMNTEAFF
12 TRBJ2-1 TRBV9 CDSSTPQGRQFF
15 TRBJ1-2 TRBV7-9 CASSYGRGGLNGYTF
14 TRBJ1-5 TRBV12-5 CASGSPGNNQPQHF
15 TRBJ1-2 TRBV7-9 CASSLEFQEMLGYTF
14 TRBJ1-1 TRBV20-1 CSARGNNMNTEAFF
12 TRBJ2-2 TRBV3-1 CASRVGTGELFF
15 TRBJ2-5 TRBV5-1 CASKSPNLGAETQYF
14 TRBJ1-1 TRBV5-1 CASSLGVVNTEAFF
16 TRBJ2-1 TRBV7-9 CASSLSLAGSYNEQFF
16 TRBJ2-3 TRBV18 CASSRTSGVSTDTQYF
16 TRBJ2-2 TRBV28 CASSLQGGLGTGELFF
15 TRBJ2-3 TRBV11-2 CASSLWEASTDTQYF
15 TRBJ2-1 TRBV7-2 CASSSGLAGDIKQFF
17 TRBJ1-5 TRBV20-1 CSARPGTGYGSNQPQHF
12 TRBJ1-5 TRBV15 CDTSNRDQPQHF
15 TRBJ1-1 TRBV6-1 CASSKTALMNTEAFF
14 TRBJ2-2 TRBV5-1 CASSLRGAAGELFF
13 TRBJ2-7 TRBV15 CATSFVLGYEQYF
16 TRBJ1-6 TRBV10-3 CAISEYPGKGSSPLHF
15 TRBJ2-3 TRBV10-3 CAIARGGPSTDTQYF
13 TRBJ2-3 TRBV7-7 CASSLDGGGTQYF
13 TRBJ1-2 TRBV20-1 CSAQGRGGGGYTF
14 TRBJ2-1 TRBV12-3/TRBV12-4 CASTRTSGSGEQFF
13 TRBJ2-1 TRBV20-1 CSALGYGNNEQFF
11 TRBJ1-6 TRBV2 CASSSQSPLHF
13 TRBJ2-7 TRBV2 CASSEASSYEQYF
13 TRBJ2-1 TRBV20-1 CSARGASYNEQFF
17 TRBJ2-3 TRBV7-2 CASSLGEGLAATDTQYF
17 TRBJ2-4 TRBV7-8 CASSLVFSARAKNIQYF
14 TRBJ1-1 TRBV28 CASSQDNSLGEAFF
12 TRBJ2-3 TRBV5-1 CASSLTGEREYF
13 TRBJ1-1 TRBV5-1 CASSSRGGTEAFF
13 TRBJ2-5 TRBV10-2 CASRDSGEETQYF
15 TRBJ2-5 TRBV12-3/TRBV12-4 CASSVQQGGGETQYF
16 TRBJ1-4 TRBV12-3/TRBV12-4 CASSPNQGVTNEKLFF
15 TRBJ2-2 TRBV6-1 CASYPDRWLTGELFF
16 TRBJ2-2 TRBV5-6 CASSGLGLGNTGELFF
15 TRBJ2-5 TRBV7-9 CASSTRPTGEETQYF
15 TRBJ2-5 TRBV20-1 CSASRGQTLRETQYF
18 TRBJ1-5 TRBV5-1 CASSFPTVRGLSNQPQHF
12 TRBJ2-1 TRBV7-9 CASSLAIDEQFF
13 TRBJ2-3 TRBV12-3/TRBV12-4 CASVFAGEDTQYF
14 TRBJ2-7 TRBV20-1 CSARDLGYLDEQYF
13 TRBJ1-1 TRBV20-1 CSARVDRWTEAFF
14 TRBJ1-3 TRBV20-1 CSASTGISGNTIYF
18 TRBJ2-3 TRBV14 CASSHWGGLAGYRDTQYF
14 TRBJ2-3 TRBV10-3 CAIRDSGSPDTQYF
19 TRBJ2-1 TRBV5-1 CASSTPGLSLFRSYNEQFF
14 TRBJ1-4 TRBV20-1 CSARVEGKDEKLFF
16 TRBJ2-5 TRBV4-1 CASSPSPGTTKETQYF
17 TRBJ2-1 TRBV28 CASSFGVPSGIKYEQFF
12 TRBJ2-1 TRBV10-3 CAISESSIEQFF
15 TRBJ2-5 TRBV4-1 CASSPGQGLGETQYF